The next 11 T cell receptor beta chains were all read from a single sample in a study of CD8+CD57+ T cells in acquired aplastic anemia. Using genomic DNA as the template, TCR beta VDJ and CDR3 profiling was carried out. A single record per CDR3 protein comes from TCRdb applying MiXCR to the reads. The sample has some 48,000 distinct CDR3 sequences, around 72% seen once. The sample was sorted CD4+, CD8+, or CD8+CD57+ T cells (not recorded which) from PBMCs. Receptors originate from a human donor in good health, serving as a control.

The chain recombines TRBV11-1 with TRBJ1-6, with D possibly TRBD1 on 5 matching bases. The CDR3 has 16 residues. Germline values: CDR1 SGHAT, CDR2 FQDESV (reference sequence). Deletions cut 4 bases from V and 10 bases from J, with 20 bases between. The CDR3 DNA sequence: TGTGCCAGCAGCTCCCCCGGGAGACAGACCTCCTCACCCCTCCACTTT. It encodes CASSSPGRQTSSPLHF.

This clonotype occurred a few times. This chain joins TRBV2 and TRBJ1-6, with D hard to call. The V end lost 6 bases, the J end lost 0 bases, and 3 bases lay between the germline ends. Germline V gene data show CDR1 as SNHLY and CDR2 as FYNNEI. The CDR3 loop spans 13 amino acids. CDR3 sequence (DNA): TGTGCCAGCAGGGTCTCCTATAATTCACCCCTCCACTTT. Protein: CASRVSYNSPLHF.

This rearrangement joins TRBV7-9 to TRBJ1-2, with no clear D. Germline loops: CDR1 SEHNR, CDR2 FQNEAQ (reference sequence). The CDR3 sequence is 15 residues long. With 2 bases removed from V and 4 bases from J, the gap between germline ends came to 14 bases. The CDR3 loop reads CASSLFPGSLYGYTF. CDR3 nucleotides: TGTGCCAGCAGCTTATTTCCGGGGAGCCTCTATGGCTACACCTTC.

The CDR3 region has the DNA TGTGCCAGCAGCTCGCAGGGGGCAAGAACTGAAGCTTTCTTT. Translation: CASSSQGARTEAFF. The chain couples TRBV7-6 to TRBJ1-1; 8 bases fit TRBD1. CDR1 SGHVS and CDR2 FNYEAQ come from the germline V gene. After removal of 4 bases from V and 5 bases from J, the junction contained 6 bases not matched to a gene. This CDR3 comprises 14 residues.

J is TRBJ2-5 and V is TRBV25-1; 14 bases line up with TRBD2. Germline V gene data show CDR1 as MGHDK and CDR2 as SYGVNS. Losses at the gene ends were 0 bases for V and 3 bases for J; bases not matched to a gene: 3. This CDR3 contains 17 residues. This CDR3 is CASSEYMGLAGEETQYF. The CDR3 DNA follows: TGTGCCAGCAGTGAATACATGGGACTAGCGGGAGAAGAGACCCAGTACTTC.

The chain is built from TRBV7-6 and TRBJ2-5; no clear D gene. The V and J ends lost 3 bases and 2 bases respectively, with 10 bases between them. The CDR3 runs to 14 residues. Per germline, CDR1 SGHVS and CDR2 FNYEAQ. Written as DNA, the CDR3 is TGTGCCAGCAGCTTTGGCGCCTATCAAGAGACCCAGTACTTC. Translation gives CASSFGAYQETQYF. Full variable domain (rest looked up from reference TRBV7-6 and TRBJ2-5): GAGVSQSPRYKVTKRGQDVALRCDPISGHVSLYWYRQALGQGPEFLTYFNYEAQQDKSGLPNDRFSAERPEGSISTLTIQRTEQRDSAMYRCASSFGAYQETQYFGPGTRLLVL.

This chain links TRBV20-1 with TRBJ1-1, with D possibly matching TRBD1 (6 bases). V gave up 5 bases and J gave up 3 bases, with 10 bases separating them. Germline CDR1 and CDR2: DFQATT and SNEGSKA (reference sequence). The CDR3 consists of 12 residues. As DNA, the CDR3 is TGCAGTGCTTCGAAGGGGGACACTGAAGCTTTCTTT. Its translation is CSASKGDTEAFF.

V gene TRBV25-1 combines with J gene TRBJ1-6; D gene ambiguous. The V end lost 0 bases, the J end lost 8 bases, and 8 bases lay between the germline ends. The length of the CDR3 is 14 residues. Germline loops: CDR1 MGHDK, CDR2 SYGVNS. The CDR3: CASSEYLTDSPLHF. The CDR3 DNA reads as TGTGCCAGCAGTGAATACTTAACCGATTCACCCCTCCACTTT.

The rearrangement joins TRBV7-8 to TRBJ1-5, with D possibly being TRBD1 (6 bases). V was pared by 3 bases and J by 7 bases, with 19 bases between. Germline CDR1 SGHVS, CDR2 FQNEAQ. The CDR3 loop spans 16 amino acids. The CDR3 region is CASSLSSDRHEQPQHF. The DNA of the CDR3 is TGTGCCAGCAGCTTGAGTAGTGACAGGCACGAACAGCCCCAGCATTTT.

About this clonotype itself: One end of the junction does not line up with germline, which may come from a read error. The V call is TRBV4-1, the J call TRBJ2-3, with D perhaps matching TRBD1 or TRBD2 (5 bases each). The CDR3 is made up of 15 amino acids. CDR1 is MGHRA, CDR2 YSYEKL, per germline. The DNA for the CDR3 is TGCGCCAGCAGCCAAGGGACTCTACCCACAGGTACGCAGTGTTTT. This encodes CASSQGTLPTGTQCF.

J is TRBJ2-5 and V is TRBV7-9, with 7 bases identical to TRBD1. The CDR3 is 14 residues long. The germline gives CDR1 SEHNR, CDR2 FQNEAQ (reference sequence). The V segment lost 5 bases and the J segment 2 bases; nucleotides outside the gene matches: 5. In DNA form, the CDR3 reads TGTGCCAGCAGCCCCGGACAGGCTCAAGAGACCCAGTACTTC. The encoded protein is CASSPGQAQETQYF.